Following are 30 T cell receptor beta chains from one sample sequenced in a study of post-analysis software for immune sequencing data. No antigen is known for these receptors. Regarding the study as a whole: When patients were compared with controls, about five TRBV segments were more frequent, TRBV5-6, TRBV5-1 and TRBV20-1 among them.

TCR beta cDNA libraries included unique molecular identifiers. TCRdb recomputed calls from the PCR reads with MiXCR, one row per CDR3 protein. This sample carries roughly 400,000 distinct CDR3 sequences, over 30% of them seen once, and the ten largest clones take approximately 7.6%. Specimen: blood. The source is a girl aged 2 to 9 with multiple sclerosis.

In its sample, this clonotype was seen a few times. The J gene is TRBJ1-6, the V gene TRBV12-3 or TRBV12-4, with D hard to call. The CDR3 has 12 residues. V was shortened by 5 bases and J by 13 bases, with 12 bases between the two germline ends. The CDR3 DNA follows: TGTGCCAGCAGTCTCCAGTTTGGGCCCCTCCACTTT. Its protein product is CASSLQFGPLHF.

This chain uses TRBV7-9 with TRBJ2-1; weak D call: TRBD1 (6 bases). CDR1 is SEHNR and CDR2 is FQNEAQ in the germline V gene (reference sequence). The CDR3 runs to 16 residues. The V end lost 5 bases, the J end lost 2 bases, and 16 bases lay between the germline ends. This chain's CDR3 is CASSIHQGSAYNEQFF. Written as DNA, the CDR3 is TGTGCCAGCAGCATCCACCAGGGGTCGGCCTACAATGAGCAGTTCTTC.

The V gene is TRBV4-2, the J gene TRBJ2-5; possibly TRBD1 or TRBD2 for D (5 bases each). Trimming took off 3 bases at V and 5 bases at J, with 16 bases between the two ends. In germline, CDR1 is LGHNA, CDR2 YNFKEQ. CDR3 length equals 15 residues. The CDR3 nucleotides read TGTGCCAGCAGCCAGGAGAGGGGAAGTCGGGAGACCCAGTACTTC. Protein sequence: CASSQERGSRETQYF.

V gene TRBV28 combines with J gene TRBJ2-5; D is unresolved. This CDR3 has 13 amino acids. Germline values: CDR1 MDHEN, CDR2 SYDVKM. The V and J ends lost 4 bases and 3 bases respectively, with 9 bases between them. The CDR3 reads CASSSPSKETQYF. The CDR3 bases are TGTGCCAGCAGTTCCCCGAGCAAAGAGACCCAGTACTTC.

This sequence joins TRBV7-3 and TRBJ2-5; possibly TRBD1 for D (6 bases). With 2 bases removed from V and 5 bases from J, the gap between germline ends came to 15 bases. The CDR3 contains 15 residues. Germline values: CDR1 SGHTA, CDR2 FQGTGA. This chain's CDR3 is CASSLWSGEQETQYF. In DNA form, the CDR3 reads TGTGCCAGCAGCTTATGGTCAGGGGAACAGGAGACCCAGTACTTC.

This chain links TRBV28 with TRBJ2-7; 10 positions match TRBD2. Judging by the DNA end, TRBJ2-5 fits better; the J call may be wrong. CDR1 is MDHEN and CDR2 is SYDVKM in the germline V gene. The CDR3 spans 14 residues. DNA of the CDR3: TGTGCCAGCAGGGAAAGCGGGAGGGGAGAGACCCAGTACTTC. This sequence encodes CASRESGRGETQYF.

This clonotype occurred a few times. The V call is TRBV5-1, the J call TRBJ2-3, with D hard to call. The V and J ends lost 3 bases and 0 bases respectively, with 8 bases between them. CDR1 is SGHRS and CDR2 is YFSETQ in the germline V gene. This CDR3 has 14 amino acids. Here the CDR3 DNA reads TGCGCCAGCAGCTACCTTGGGAGCACAGATACGCAGTATTTT. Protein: CASSYLGSTDTQYF. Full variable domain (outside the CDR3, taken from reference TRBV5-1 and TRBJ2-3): KAGVTQTPRYLIKTRGQQVTLSCSPISGHRSVSWYQQTPGQGLQFLFEYFSETQRNKGNFPGRFSGRQFSNSRSEMNVSTLELGDSALYLCASSYLGSTDTQYFGPGTRLTVL.

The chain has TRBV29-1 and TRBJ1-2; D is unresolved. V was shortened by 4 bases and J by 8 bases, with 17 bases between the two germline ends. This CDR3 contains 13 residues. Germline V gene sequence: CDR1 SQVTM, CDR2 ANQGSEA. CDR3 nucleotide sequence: TGCAGCGTTGGACGGAGCCAACACCTGGGCTACACCTTC. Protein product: CSVGRSQHLGYTF.

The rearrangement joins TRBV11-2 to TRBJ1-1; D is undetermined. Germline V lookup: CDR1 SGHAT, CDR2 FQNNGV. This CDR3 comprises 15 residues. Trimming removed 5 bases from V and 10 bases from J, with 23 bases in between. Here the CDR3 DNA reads TGTGCCAGCAGCCCCGGCCGTGTTGAAAATCGCGGAGCTTTCTTT. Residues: CASSPGRVENRGAFF.

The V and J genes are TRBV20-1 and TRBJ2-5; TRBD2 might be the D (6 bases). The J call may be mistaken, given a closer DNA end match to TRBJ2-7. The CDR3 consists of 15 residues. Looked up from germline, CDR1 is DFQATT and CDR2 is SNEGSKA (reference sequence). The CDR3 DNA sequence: TGCAGTGCTAGAGATCACGGGCGGAGGGACTACGAGCAGTACTTC. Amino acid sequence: CSARDHGRRDYEQYF.

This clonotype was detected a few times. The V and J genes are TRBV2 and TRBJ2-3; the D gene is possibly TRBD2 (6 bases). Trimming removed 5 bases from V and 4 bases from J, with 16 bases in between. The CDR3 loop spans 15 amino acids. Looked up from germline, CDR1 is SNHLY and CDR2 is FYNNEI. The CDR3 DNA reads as TGTGCCAGCAGTCCGGAGGGCGGCGGGGCAGATACGCAGTATTTT. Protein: CASSPEGGGADTQYF. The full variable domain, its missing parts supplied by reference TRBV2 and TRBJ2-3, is EPEVTQTPSHQVTQMGQEVILRCVPISNHLYFYWYRQILGQKVEFLVSFYNNEISEKSEIFDDQFSVERPDGSNFTLKIRSTKLEDSAMYFCASSPEGGGADTQYFGPGTRLTVL.

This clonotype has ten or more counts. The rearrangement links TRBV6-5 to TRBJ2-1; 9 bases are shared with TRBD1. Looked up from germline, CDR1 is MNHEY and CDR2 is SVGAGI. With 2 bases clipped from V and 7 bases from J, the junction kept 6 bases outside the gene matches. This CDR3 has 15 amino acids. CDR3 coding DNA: TGTGCCAGCAGTTACCACAGGGGGCAGGGTAATGAGCAGTTCTTC. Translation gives CASSYHRGQGNEQFF.

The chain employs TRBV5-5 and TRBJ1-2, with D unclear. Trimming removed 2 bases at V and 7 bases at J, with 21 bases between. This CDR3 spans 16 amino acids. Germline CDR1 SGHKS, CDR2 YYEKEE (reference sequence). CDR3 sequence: CASSLMLGGISRGYTF. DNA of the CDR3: TGTGCCAGCAGCTTAATGTTGGGAGGGATTAGTCGTGGCTACACCTTC.

The CDR3 sequence: CASSSRGLAGGLRTYNEQFF. In DNA form, the CDR3 reads TGCGCCAGCAGCTCAAGGGGACTAGCGGGGGGGCTAAGGACCTACAATGAGCAGTTCTTC. This chain links TRBV5-1 with TRBJ2-1, with 16 bases fitting TRBD2. The CDR3 loop spans 20 amino acids. The trim removed 3 bases at V and 2 bases at J, leaving 11 bases unmatched. Germline CDR1 is SGHRS and CDR2 is YFSETQ.

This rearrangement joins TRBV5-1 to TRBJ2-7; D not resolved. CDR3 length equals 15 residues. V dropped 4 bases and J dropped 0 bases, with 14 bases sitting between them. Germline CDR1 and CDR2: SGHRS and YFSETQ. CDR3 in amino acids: CASSIVSQSSYEQYF. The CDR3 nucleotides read TGCGCCAGCAGCATTGTGTCCCAGAGCTCCTACGAGCAGTACTTC.

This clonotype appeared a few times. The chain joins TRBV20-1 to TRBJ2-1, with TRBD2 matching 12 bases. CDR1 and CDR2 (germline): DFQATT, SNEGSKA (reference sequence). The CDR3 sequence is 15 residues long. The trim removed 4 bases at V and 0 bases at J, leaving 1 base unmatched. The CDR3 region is CSAKTSGGSYNEQFF. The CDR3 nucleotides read TGCAGTGCTAAGACTAGCGGGGGCTCCTACAATGAGCAGTTCTTC.

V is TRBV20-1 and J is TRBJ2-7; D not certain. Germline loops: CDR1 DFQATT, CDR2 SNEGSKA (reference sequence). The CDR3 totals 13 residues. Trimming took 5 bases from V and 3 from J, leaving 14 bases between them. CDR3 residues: CSAPATSYYEQYF. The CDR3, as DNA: TGCAGTGCTCCAGCCACCAGTTACTACGAGCAGTACTTC.

In nucleotides, the CDR3 is TGTGCCAGCAGTGAAGGGTCCAGGGCCGGGTACAATGAGCAGTTCTTC. Translated, it gives CASSEGSRAGYNEQFF. The chain is built from TRBV2 and TRBJ2-1, with a tentative D call TRBD1 (5 bases). CDR1 is SNHLY and CDR2 is FYNNEI in the germline V gene. This CDR3 contains 16 residues. The V end lost 1 base, the J end lost 4 bases, and 14 bases lay between the germline ends. The full variable domain, completed using reference TRBV2 and TRBJ2-1, is EPEVTQTPSHQVTQMGQEVILRCVPISNHLYFYWYRQILGQKVEFLVSFYNNEISEKSEIFDDQFSVERPDGSNFTLKIRSTKLEDSAMYFCASSEGSRAGYNEQFFGPGTRLTVL.

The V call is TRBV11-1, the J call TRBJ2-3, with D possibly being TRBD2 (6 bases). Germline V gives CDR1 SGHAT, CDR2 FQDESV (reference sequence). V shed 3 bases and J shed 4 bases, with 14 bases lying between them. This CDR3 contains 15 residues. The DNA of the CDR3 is TGTGCCAGCAGCTTTGGGGGGAGTTTCGCAGATACGCAGTATTTT. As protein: CASSFGGSFADTQYF.

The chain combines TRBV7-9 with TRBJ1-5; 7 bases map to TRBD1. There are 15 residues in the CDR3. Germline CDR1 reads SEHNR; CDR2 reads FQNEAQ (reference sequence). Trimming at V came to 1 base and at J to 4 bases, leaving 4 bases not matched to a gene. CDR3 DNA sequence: TGTGCCAGCAGCTTAGACGACAGGGAAAATCAGCCCCAGCATTTT. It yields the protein CASSLDDRENQPQHF.

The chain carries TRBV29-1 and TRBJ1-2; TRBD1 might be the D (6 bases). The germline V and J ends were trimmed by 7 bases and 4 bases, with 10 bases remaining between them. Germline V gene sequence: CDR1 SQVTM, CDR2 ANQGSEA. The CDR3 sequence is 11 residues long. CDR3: CSARTVYGYTF. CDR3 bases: TGCAGCGCGAGGACAGTCTATGGCTACACCTTC.

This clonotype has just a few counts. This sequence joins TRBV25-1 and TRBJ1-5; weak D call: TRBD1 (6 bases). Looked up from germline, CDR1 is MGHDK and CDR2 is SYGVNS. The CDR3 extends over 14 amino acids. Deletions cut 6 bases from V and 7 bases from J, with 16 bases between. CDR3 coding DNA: TGTGCCAGCAGCGAGTTACAGGGAGGACAGCCCCAGCATTTT. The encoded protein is CASSELQGGQPQHF.

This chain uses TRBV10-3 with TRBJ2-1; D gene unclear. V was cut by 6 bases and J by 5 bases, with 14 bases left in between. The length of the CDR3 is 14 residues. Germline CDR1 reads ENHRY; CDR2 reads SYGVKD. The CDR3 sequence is CAISSFQPNNEQFF. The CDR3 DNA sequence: TGTGCCATCAGCTCTTTTCAACCCAACAATGAGCAGTTCTTC.

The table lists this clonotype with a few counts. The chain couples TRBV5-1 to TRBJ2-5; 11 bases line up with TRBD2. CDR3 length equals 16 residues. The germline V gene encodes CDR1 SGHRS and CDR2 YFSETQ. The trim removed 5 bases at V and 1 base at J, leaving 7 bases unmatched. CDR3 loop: CASRTSGAISQETQYF. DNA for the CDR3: TGCGCCAGCAGGACTAGCGGGGCCATTTCCCAAGAGACCCAGTACTTC.

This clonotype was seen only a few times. CDR3 nucleotides: TGTGCCAGCAGCTTGGGTGGGACTAGCGGAAACACCTACGAGCAGTACTTC. This sequence encodes CASSLGGTSGNTYEQYF. V is TRBV5-5 and J is TRBJ2-7; 11 nucleotides agree with TRBD2. The germline V gene has CDR1 SGHKS and CDR2 YYEKEE (reference sequence). V shed 0 bases and J 2 bases; nucleotides not matched to a gene: 7. The CDR3 covers 17 residues.

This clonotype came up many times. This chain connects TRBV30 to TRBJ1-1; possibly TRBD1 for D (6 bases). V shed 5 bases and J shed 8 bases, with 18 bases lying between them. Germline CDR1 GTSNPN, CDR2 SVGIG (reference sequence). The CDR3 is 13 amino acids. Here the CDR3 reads CAWGQPRVWEAFF. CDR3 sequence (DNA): TGTGCCTGGGGACAGCCAAGGGTTTGGGAAGCTTTCTTT.

This CDR3 reads CASRTGPGYTF. CDR3 nucleotides: TGTGCCAGCAGAACAGGCCCTGGCTACACCTTC. The chain uses TRBV2 and TRBJ1-2; weak D call: TRBD1 (5 bases). The germline CDR1 and CDR2 sequences are SNHLY and FYNNEI. With 6 bases removed from V and 7 bases from J, the gap between germline ends came to 9 bases. This CDR3 is built from 11 residues.

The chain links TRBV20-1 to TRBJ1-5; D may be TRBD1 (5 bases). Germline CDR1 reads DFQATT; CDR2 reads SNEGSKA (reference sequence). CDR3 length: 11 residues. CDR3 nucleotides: TGCAGGGATGACAGAAATCAGCCCCAGCATTTT. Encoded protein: CRDDRNQPQHF.

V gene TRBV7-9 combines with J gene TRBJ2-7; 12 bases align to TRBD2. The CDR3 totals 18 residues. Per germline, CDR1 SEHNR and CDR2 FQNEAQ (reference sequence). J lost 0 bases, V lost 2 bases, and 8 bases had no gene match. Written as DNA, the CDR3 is TGTGCCAGCAGCTTACTCCATGAGACTAGCGGGAGCTCCTACGAGCAGTACTTC. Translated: CASSLLHETSGSSYEQYF.

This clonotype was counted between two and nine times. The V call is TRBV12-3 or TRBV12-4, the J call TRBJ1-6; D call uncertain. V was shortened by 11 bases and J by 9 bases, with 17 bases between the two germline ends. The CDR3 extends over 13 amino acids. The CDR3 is CAGSEQEGSPLHF. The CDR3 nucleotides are TGTGCCGGGTCGGAACAAGAAGGTTCACCCCTCCACTTT.